The TCR beta chain described here comes from a study of cytomegalovirus exposure and HLA in healthy donors. Across the whole study: Sequencing of about 200 million T cells in an earlier analysis found 120 million or so unique TCR beta sequences.

This CDR3 has 11 residues. Trimming took 8 bases from V and 7 from J, leaving 11 bases between them. Germline V gives CDR1 MDHEN, CDR2 SYDVKM. This clone was seen more than once but under ten times. PCR involved 60 Vbeta and 13 Jbeta primers. Study processing details: Later reanalysis found 75 million to 95 million unique TCR beta chains, 9 million to 12 million of them shared. Only in-frame clones appear in the TCRdb table, and some are missing; sequencing was by immunoSEQ multiplex PCR. V and J calls and clone size follow that table, whereas D and trimming were derived from the DNA. The sample contains 150,000 to 200,000 clones, 82% of which appear only once.

The chain uses TRBV28 and TRBJ1-2; D is undetermined. The source material was PBMCs. This TCR was sampled from a girl between 10 and 17 years old in good health and CMV-seropositive. For the CDR3, the DNA is TGTGCCAGCGGGCGGGAGGGTGGCTACACCTTC. Protein sequence: CASGREGGYTF.